The text below deals with one T cell receptor beta chain. Its antigen is undetermined. This entry belongs to a study of cytomegalovirus exposure and HLA in healthy donors. Study-wide context: The 90 to 150 validation repertoires used a platform that matched the one used for the roughly 700 first-cohort repertoires, as a later analysis reported. General observations from the study: In the roughly 120 validation repertoires, a later analysis found that first-cohort TCR clusters tended to co-occur. Using the classifier, cytomegalovirus status was reportedly diagnosed with high specificity and sensitivity. The study flagged roughly 150 TCR beta chains as cytomegalovirus-associated.

The CDR3 extends over 13 amino acids. V gave up 8 bases and J gave up 6 bases, with 16 bases separating them. Germline V lookup: CDR1 WSHSY, CDR2 SAAADI. Generated by immunoSEQ multiplex PCR, the TCRdb table keeps only in-frame clones and is missing some. This sample has tens of thousands of clones, with 90% to 95% found just once. The sequenced material came from PBMCs. V is TRBV10-2 and J is TRBJ1-2; possible D gene TRBD1, 5 bases. The sequence derives from a woman in her 30s in good health and CMV-seronegative. This CDR3 is CASGATTVHGYTF. The CDR3 bases are TGCGCCAGCGGGGCGACGACTGTCCATGGCTACACCTTC.